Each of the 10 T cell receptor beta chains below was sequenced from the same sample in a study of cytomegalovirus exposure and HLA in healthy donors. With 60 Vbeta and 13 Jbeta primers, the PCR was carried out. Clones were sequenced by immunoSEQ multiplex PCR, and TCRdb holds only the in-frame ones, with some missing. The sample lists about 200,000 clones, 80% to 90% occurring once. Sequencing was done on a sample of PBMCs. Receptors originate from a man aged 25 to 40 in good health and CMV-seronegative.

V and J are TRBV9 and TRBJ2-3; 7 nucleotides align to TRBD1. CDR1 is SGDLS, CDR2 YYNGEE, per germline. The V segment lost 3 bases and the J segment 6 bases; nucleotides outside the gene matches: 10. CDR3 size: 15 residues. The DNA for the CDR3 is TGTGCCAGCAGCGCAATGACAGGGATGGAGGATACGCAGTATTTT. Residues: CASSAMTGMEDTQYF.

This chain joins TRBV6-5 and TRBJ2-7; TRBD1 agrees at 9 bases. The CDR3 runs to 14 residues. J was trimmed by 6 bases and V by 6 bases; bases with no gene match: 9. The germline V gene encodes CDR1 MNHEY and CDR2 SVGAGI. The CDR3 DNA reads TGTGCCAGCAGCCTCCGGGACAGGGTGCGCGAGCAGTACTTC. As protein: CASSLRDRVREQYF.

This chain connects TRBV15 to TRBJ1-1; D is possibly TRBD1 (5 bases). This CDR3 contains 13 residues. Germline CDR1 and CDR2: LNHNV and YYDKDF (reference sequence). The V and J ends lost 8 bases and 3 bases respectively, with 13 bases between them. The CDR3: CATEGRGDTEAFF. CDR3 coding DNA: TGTGCCACCGAGGGACGGGGGGACACTGAAGCTTTCTTT.

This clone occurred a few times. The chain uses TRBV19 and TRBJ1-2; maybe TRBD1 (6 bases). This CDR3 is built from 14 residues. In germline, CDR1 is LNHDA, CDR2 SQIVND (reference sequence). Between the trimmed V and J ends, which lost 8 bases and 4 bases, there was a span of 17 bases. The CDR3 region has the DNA TGTGCCAGTGGCGAGACAGGATTTTTCTATGGCTACACCTTC. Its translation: CASGETGFFYGYTF.

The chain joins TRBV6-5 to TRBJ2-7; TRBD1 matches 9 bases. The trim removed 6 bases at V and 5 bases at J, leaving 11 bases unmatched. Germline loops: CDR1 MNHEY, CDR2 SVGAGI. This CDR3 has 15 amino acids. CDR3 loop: CASSAPSGTGNEQYF. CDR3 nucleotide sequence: TGTGCCAGCAGCGCACCCTCCGGGACAGGGAACGAGCAGTACTTC.

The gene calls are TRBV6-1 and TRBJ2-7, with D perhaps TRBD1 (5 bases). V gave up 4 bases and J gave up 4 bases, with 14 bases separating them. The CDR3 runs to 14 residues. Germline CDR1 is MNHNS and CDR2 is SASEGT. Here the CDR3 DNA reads TGTGCCAGCAGTGTGGCCCAGGGCATTTACGAGCAGTACTTC. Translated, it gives CASSVAQGIYEQYF.

CDR3: CASSLDSQGPGSENIQYF. Here the CDR3 DNA reads TGCGCCAGCAGCTTGGACTCCCAAGGCCCGGGTAGCGAAAACATTCAGTACTTC. This rearrangement joins TRBV5-1 to TRBJ2-4; tentative D call: TRBD2 (5 bases). Germline V gene lookup returns CDR1 SGHRS and CDR2 YFSETQ. The V and J ends lost 0 bases and 5 bases respectively, with 21 bases between them. The CDR3 has 18 residues.

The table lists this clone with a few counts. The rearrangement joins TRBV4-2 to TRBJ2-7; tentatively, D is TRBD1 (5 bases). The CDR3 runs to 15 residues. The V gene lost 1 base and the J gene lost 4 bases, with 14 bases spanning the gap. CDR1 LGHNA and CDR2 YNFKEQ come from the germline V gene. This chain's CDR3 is CASSQASGGAYEQYF. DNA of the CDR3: TGTGCCAGCAGCCAAGCGTCAGGTGGGGCGTACGAGCAGTACTTC.

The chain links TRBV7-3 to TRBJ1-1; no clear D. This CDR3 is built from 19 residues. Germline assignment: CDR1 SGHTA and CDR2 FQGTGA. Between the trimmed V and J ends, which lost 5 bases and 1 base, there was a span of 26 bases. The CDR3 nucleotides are TGTGCCAGCAGCCCCGAACCTCCGGGATCCTATAATTGGAACACTGAAGCTTTCTTT. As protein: CASSPEPPGSYNWNTEAFF.

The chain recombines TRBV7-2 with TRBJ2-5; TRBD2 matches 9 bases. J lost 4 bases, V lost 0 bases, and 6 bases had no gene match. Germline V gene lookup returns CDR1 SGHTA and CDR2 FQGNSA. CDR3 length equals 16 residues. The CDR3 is CASSLAGRGGPETQYF. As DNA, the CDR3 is TGTGCCAGCAGCTTAGCGGGGCGGGGGGGCCCAGAGACCCAGTACTTC.